The clone carrying this TCR beta chain was found once. This sample is drawn from a study of blood T cell repertoires in COVID-19. Study as a whole: Acute-phase and convalescent COVID-19 samples originated in the United States, Italy and Spain. The analysed material was cDNA or gDNA that came from T cells, B-cell-depleted T cells, or PBMCs.

The CDR3 length is 15 residues. Germline loops: CDR1 SGDLS, CDR2 YYNGEE. With V trimmed by 0 bases and J by 6 bases, 7 bases remained unmatched. In the source study's methods: For nucleated cells, counts were estimated from reference gene primer amplification. The assay was immunoSEQ multiplex PCR, and TCRdb's table has in-frame clones only and misses some. The V and J calls and clone size come from that table; D and trimming were worked out from the DNA. The repertoire holds about 180,000 clones, 80% to 90% seen once, with approximately 11% in the top ten. The sample was peripheral blood. The receptor comes from a human donor with active or convalescent COVID-19. The donor label of this sample is uncertain. The chain is built from TRBV9 and TRBJ2-7, with 9 bases matching TRBD2. The CDR3 coding sequence is TGTGCCAGCAGCGTAGAGACGGTAGCGGGAGTCGAGCAGTACTTC. The encoded protein is CASSVETVAGVEQYF. The full variable domain, with the rest looked up from reference TRBV9 and TRBJ2-7, is DSGVTQTPKHLITATGQRVTLRCSPRSGDLSVYWYQQSLDQGLQFLIQYYNGEERAKGNILERFSAQQFPDLHSELNLSSLELGDSALYFCASSVETVAGVEQYFGPGTRLTVT.